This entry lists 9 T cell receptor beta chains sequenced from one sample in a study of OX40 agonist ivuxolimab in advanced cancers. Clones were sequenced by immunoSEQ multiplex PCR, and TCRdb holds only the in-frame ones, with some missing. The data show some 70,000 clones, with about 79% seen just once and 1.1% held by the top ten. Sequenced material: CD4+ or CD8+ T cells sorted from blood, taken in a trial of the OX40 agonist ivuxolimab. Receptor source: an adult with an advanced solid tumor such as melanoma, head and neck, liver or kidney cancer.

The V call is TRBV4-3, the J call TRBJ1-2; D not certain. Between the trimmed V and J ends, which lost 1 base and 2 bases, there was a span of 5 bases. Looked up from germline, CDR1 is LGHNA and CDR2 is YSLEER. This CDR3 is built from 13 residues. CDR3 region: CASSQGANYGYTF. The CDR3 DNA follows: TGCGCCAGCAGCCAAGGGGCCAACTATGGCTACACCTTC.

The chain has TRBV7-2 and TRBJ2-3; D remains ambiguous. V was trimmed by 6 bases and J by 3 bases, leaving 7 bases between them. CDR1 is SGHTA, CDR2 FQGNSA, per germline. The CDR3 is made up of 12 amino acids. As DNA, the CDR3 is TGTGCCAGCAGAGTGGGGACAGATACGCAGTATTTT. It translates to CASRVGTDTQYF.

The CDR3 DNA reads as TGTGCCAGCTCACCACAGGCAGGGGGCGGCACAGATACGCAGTATTTT. Translation: CASSPQAGGGTDTQYF. The rearrangement joins TRBV18 to TRBJ2-3; TRBD1 agrees at 8 bases. CDR3 length equals 16 residues. Germline CDR1 KGHSH, CDR2 LQKENI. V lost 1 base to trimming and J lost 1 base; unmatched junction nucleotides: 4.

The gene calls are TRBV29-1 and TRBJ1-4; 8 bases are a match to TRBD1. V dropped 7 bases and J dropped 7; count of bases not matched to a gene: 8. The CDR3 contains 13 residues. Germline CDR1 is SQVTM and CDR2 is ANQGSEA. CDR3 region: CSALTGAPEKLFF. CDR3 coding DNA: TGCAGCGCTTTGACAGGGGCGCCTGAAAAACTGTTTTTT.

CDR3 sequence (DNA): TGTGCCAGCAGCTTGGTTGGGGGGGATCAGCCCCAGCATTTT. It is translated as CASSLVGGDQPQHF. This chain joins TRBV5-5 and TRBJ1-5; the D gene is possibly TRBD1 (5 bases). Germline V gives CDR1 SGHKS, CDR2 YYEKEE (reference sequence). This CDR3 is built from 14 residues. Trimming removed 0 bases at V and 5 bases at J, with 9 bases between.

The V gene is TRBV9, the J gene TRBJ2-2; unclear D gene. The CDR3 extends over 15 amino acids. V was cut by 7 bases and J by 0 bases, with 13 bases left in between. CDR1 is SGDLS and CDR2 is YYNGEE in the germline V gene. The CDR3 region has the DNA TGTGCCAGCTCGGCAGAACTTTCGAACACCGGGGAGCTGTTTTTT. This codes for CASSAELSNTGELFF.

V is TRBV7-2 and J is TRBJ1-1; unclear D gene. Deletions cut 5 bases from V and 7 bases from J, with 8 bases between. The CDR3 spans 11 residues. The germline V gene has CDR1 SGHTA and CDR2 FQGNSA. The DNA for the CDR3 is TGTGCCAGCAGCCCCCGGCGTGAAGCTTTCTTT. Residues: CASSPRREAFF.

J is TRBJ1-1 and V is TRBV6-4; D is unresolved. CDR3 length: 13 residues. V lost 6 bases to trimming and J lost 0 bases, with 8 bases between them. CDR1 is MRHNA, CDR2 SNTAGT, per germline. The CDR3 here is CASSQLMNTEAFF. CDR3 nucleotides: TGTGCCAGCAGCCAACTTATGAACACTGAAGCTTTCTTT.

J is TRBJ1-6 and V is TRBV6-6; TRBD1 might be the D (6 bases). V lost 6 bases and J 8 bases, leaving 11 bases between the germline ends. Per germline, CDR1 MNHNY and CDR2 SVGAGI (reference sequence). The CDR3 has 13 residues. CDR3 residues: CASRGGVDSPLHF. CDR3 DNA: TGTGCCAGCAGAGGGGGTGTGGATTCACCCCTCCACTTT.